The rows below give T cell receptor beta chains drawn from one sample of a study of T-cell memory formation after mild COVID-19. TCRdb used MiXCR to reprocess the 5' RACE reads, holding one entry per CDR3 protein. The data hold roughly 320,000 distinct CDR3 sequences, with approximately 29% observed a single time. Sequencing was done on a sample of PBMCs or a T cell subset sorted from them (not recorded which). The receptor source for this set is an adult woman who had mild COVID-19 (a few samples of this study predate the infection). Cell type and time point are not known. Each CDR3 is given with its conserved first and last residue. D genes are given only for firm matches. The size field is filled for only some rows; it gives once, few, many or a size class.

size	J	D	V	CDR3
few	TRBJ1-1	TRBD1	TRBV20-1	CSARDRGRTEAFF
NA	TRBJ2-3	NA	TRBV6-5	CASSYGSSVAQYF
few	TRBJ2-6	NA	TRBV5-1	CASSLRADGGPSGANVLTF
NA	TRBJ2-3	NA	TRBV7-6	CASSSQTSTDTQYF
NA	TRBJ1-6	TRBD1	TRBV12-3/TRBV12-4	CASRTGTGNSPLHF
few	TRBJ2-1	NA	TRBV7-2	CASSGTIRLGGEQFF
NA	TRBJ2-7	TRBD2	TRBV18	CASSPFVSSGGHLYEQYF
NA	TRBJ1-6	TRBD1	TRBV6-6	CASSYSRREGQGGSPLHF
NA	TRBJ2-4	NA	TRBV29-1	CSVKPTRGKNIQYF
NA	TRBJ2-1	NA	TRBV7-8	CASSPPGDLNEQFF
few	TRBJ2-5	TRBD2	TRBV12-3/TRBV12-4	CASSSGLADWETQYF
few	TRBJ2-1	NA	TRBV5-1	CASSPADPGNEQFF
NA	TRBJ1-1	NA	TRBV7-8	CASSSGTGAFF
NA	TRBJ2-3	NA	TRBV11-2	CASSLVNSPTDTQYF
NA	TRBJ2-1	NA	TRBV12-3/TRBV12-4	CASHEGLSSYNEQFF
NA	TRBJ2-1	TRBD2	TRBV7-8	CASSTRPGSGRAISYNEQFF
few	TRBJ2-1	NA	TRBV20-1	CSATLQEVYNEQFF
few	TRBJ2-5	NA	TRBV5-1	CASSLAMKETQYF
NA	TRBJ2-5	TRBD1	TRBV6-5	CASNNWQGADRETQYF
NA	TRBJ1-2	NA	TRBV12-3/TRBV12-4	CASSKDAPYGYTF
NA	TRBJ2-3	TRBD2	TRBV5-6	CASTLRGREGPQYF
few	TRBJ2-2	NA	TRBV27	CASSYTIPTSRTTTGELFF
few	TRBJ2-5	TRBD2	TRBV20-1	CSASSASGGIAETQYF
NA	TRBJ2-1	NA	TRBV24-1	CATSDLLTGNDEQFF
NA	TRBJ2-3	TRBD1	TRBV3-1	CASSQAGASGGTQYF
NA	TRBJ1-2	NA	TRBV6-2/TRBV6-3	CASSDDKTGRDYGYTF
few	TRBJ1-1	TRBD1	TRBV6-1	CASSERTGRTEAFF